This paragraph reports one T cell receptor (beta chain). Ten or more counts support this clonotype. This receptor's antigen is unknown. No much larger clonotype is one base removed from it; base qualities were not supplied. These data originate in a study of T cells after yellow fever vaccination (dated by TCRdb to the late 2010s). Notes on the research overall: The SMART-Seq v4 Ultra Low Input RNA kit was used to prepare libraries from fractions with low cell numbers. To follow T-cell clones before and after primary and booster YFV17D yellow fever vaccination, bulk TCR alpha and beta repertoires were sequenced over time. Two healthy male donors, one aged 18 to 30 and one aged 30 to 40 years, made up the cohort. Blood was collected at multiple timepoints before and after primary and secondary immunization, and bulk PBMC replicates and cell subsets were isolated. Study-wide findings and limitations: Compared with the primary T-cell response, the secondary T-cell response was faster but weaker, reaching its peak on day 5 rather than on day 15. A small share of clonotypes was detected in both CD4 and CD8 compartments, with the overlap likely arising from convergent recombination. Because the study included only a couple of donors, the extent to which the findings can be generalized is limited. Most clones expanded after primary vaccination were re-detected after the booster (96% of CD4 and 80% to 90% of CD8), suggesting broad memory maintenance. Computational filtering was needed because FACS-sorted repertoires could contain abundant contaminating clonotypes from the bulk population.

The treatment or condition label of this sample denotes: live attenuated yellow fever vaccine strain. At each blood-draw timepoint, two biological replicates of bulk PBMCs were collected. A standard Ficoll-Paque protocol was used to isolate PBMCs from peripheral blood. TriZol was used to extract RNA from bulk PBMCs, from CD4 and CD8 fractions, and from dextramer-positive and dextramer-negative fractions. V and J are truncated by 1 base and 7 bases respectively, leaving an intervening sequence of 4 bases. Spanning cysteine to phenylalanine, the CDR3 consists of 12 amino acids. Only CDR3 DNA remains: 36 bases, in frame from the first base. CDR1 and CDR2 were assigned from the germline V gene (reference sequence) as SEHNR and FQNEAQ. TCR cDNA was synthesized by 5'RACE template switching, which introduced a universal primer site and unique molecular identifiers. Priming of cDNA synthesis was performed from both the TCR alpha and TCR beta constant segments. Library amplification used two PCR steps, and the second PCR step added sample barcodes and sequencing adapters. Libraries were sequenced on Illumina HiSeq 2500 (2x100 bp) or NovaSeq (2x150 bp). The source study handled its data this way. Reads were demultiplexed and collapsed into UMI consensus sequences with MIGEC, and V(D)J alignment was performed with MiXCR. Vaccine-responding clonotypes were defined with edgeR using replicate PBMC samples, requiring FDR below 0.01 and a log2 fold change above 5 up to day 15. Each bulk clonotype received a CD4 or CD8 identity based on whether the sequenced CD4 or CD8 repertoire contained that clonotype at higher abundance. TCRdb applied fastp at Q25 and MiXCR to the public reads, then kept only in-frame beta chains. Here each entry gathers all rows of one CDR3 protein and keeps the most common genes and DNA. The V and J calls and clone size are TCRdb's, not the authors'. For this sample the table gives a few hundred thousand distinct CDR3 sequences, of which roughly a sixth were detected only once. In total, the top ten clones hold roughly 17% of the sample.

Recombination joined TRBV7-9 with TRBJ1-4; too little of a D gene remains to name it. The clonotype comes from a man younger than 30 who received the YFV17D yellow fever vaccine. This specimen consisted of PBMCs, obtained about 5 days after the first yellow fever vaccination. The DNA sequence is TGTGCCAGCAGCTTAGTTGGTGAAAAACTGTTTTTT. The resulting protein is CASSLVGEKLFF.